One sample yielded the 2 T cell receptor beta chains listed below, sequenced in a study of blood T cells in healthy people across ages. A J-beta primer mix and a sample-barcoded 5' primer were used in a second PCR of roughly 7 to 12 cycles. From the 5' RACE reads, TCRdb called clonotypes with MiXCR, one entry per CDR3 protein. The table records hundreds of thousands of distinct CDR3 sequences, approximately 30% of them present only once. The sample was blood. The receptor source for this set is an elderly woman in good health.

This sequence joins TRBV20-1 and TRBJ1-1; TRBD1 matches 8 bases. CDR3 length: 16 residues. V shed 4 bases, J shed 4 bases, and the junction held 14 bases outside the gene matches. CDR1 DFQATT and CDR2 SNEGSKA come from the germline V gene (reference sequence). CDR3 nucleotide sequence: TGCAGTGCTAACCTGCCAGGACAGGGTCGGGCCACTGAAGCTTTCTTT. Encoded protein: CSANLPGQGRATEAFF.

On this clonotype: Because the CDR3 is missing its conserved closing phenylalanine or tryptophan, this is likely a read error. This chain connects TRBV2 to TRBJ2-1; 8 bases line up with TRBD2. V trimming: 3 bases; J trimming: 0 bases; junction bases outside the gene matches: 4. Per the germline V gene, CDR1 is SNHLY and CDR2 is FYNNEI. This CDR3 comprises 16 residues. As DNA, the CDR3 is TGTGCCAGCAGTGAGAACGGGGGGGGCTCCTACAATGAGCAGTTCTTG. As protein: CASSENGGGSYNEQFL.